The rows below give T cell receptor beta chains drawn from one sample of a study of blood T cell repertoires in COVID-19. TCRdb's table, derived via immunoSEQ multiplex PCR, lists solely in-frame clones and lacks some. This table has about 43,000 clones, over 80% appearing once. Sequencing was carried out using peripheral blood. These TCRs come from a man in his sixties with active COVID-19. CDR3s include the opening cysteine and the closing phenylalanine or tryptophan. A clone size is listed for some rows: how often the clone was seen (once, few, many), or a class if it is expanded.

>12|.|TRBV14|TRBJ2-1
CASSQDRNKQFF
>15|.|TRBV7-7|TRBJ2-5
CASSLGLAGGETQYF
>14|.|TRBV19|TRBJ1-1
CASSMNRGSAEAFF
>14|.|TRBV24-1|TRBJ2-5
CATSETGGWGTQYF
>17|.|TRBV24-1|TRBJ2-1
CATSDDRSGRAISEQFF
>16|.|TRBV5-4|TRBJ2-3
CASSLDTEGAWYTQYF
>15|.|TRBV19|TRBJ2-2
CASSRTGENTGELFF
>15|.|TRBV19|TRBJ2-5
CASAPLVAGQETQYF
>18|.|TRBV6-1|TRBJ1-6
CASSATDRAGSNNSPLHF
>14|.|TRBV6-5|TRBJ1-5
CASGAQGSNQPQHF
>13|once|TRBV6-5|TRBJ2-5
CASTPPGKETQYF
>14|once|TRBV6-1|TRBJ1-1
CASSETGENTEAFF
>15|.|TRBV11-2|TRBJ2-3
CASSLLGLAQDTQYF
>13|.|TRBV6-1|TRBJ1-2
CASSEIGARGYTF
>12|.|TRBV7-9|TRBJ1-1
CASSVDRGAAFF
>14|.|TRBV10-3|TRBJ1-6
CAISQGARDSPLHF
>15|.|TRBV11-3|TRBJ2-7
CASSLGGPSNYEQYF
>13|.|TRBV7-4|TRBJ2-7
CASSLVKGAQRYF
>13|.|TRBV11-2|TRBJ2-5
CASSTNSVETQYF
>18|few|TRBV7-9|TRBJ1-6
CASSLPPGQGAYNSPLHF
>11|.|TRBV28|TRBJ1-1
CASGRVAEAFF
>13|.|TRBV6-5|TRBJ1-1
CASSSPGFTEAFF
>13|once|TRBV19|TRBJ1-1
CASSIPLTGEAFF
>12|.|TRBV30|TRBJ1-1
CAWSEANTEAFF
>13|.|TRBV12-3/TRBV12-4|TRBJ1-5
CASSLAENQPQHF
>14|.|TRBV7-8|TRBJ2-3
CASSVGVAGDTQYF
>13|.|TRBV9|TRBJ1-6
CASGHGERSPLHF
>16|.|TRBV4-3|TRBJ2-2
CASSQAGGSVTGELFF
>15|.|TRBV6-1|TRBJ1-1
CASSEGVSGYTEAFF
>16|.|TRBV11-3|TRBJ2-1
CASSSPGLAGDNEQFF
>14|.|TRBV30|TRBJ2-3
CAWTLLAGTDTQYF
>14|few|TRBV11-2|TRBJ2-3
CASSTFGSTDTQYF
>16|.|TRBV5-6|TRBJ1-4
CASSYGTGQVNEKLFF
>14|.|TRBV6-7|TRBJ2-7
CASSYSTKAYEQYF
>12|.|TRBV20-1|TRBJ1-5
CSASLPGQPQHF
>14|.|TRBV6-5|TRBJ1-2
CASRIPGTVYGYTF
>13|.|TRBV7-8|TRBJ2-5
CASSQGERETQYF
>14|.|TRBV2|TRBJ1-6
CASSTGTKDSPLHF
>14|.|TRBV7-2|TRBJ2-4
CASSPQGAKNIQYF
>14|.|TRBV27|TRBJ1-1
CASTRTGTYTEAFF
>14|.|TRBV5-6|TRBJ2-7
CASSLARTSNEQYF
>15|few|TRBV7-9|TRBJ1-1
CASSSRTGWGTEAFF
>17|.|TRBV6-7|TRBJ2-7
CASSYAIVGRGLYEQYF
>15|.|TRBV4-3|TRBJ2-1
CASSQETAPYNEQFF
>14|.|TRBV5-1|TRBJ1-1
CASSDGQGGTEAFF
>12|.|TRBV28|TRBJ1-5
CASRNRDQPQHF
>17|once|TRBV27|TRBJ1-5
CASSPSVTGLLNQPQHF
>14|.|TRBV6-5|TRBJ2-7
CASSYRGQYYEQYF
>16|few|TRBV18|TRBJ2-2
CASSSLAGRNTGELFF
>17|.|TRBV5-5|TRBJ1-3
CASSFQWSLNSGNTIYF
>18|once|TRBV25-1|TRBJ1-6
CASSALTSTGNSNSPLHF
>15|.|TRBV6-4|TRBJ2-1
CASSRTSGTYNEQFF
>12|once|TRBV29-1|TRBJ2-7
CSVVEGPYEQYF
>11|.|TRBV10-3|TRBJ2-1
CAIGEMNEQFF
>17|.|TRBV7-8|TRBJ2-7
CASSLAPRDAFQGEQYF